This paragraph covers one T cell receptor beta chain sequence. The method was immunoSEQ multiplex PCR; TCRdb's version includes in-frame clones alone and lacks a portion of them. The sample contains 100,000 to 120,000 clones, 75% to 85% of which appear only once. The sample originates from a study of blood T cell repertoires in COVID-19. Sequenced: peripheral blood. This clonotype originated in a woman aged 60-75 years with acute or convalescent COVID-19.

The CDR3, as DNA: TGTGCCAGCAGCCCAACTAGTCCGACGGGCCGAAATGAGCAGTTCTTC. It yields the protein CASSPTSPTGRNEQFF. This chain joins TRBV5-7 and TRBJ2-1; the D gene is possibly TRBD2 (5 bases). TRBV5-7 is sorted into the ORF group, with uncertain function. Trimming removed 4 bases from V and 7 bases from J, with 21 bases in between. The CDR3 covers 16 residues.